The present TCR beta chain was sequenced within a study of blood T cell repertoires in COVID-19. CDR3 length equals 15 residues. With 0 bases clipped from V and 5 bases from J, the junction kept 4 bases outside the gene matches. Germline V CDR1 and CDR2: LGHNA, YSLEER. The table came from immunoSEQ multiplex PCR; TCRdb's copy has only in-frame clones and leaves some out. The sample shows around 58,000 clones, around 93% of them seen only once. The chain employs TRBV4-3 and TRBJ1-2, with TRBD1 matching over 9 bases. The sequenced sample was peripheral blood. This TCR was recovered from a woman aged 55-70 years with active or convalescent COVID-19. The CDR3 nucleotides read TGCGCCAGCAGCCAAGATCGCGGACAGGGGTATGGCTACACCTTC. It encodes CASSQDRGQGYGYTF.